A selection of T cell receptor beta chains follows, all from one sample in a study of blood T cells in healthy people across ages. Via MiXCR, TCRdb re-called the 5' RACE reads, giving one row per CDR3 protein. The sample lists hundreds of thousands of distinct CDR3 sequences, just under 25% occurring once. These data also featured in a second study, about T cells of mothers and their children.

Sequenced material: blood. The receptors shown here come from a boy between 5 and 17 years old in good health. CDR3s include the opening cysteine and the closing phenylalanine or tryptophan. D genes are given only for firm matches. Size tells how often a clone was seen (once, few, many) or the class of an expanded clone, and some rows leave it out.

J	size	V	D	CDR3	DNA
TRBJ2-5	.	TRBV6-1	.	CASSEIMRETQYF	TGTGCCAGCAGTGAAATTATGCGGGAGACCCAGTACTTC
TRBJ2-5	few	TRBV7-2	.	CASSSGPGQYF	TGTGCCAGCAGCTCTGGACCAGGGCAGTACTTC
TRBJ2-3	.	TRBV27	.	CASSLWTNTDTQYF	TGTGCCAGCAGTTTGTGGACCAACACAGATACGCAGTATTTT
TRBJ2-7	few	TRBV12-3/TRBV12-4	.	CASSRTRAYEQYF	TGTGCCAGCAGCCGGACAAGGGCCTACGAGCAGTACTTC
TRBJ2-7	once	TRBV12-3/TRBV12-4	TRBD1	CASARTGSNYEQYF	TGTGCCAGCGCTCGGACAGGGTCTAACTACGAGCAGTACTTC
TRBJ2-3	.	TRBV7-9	.	CASMLTSGVGADTQYF	TGTGCCAGCATGCTAACGTCGGGGGTGGGCGCGGATACGCAGTATTTT
TRBJ2-1	few	TRBV5-6	.	CASSSSPGLHNEQFF	TGTGCCAGCAGCTCTTCTCCCGGACTGCACAATGAGCAGTTCTTC
TRBJ2-5	.	TRBV7-9	.	CASSLYRESETQYF	TGTGCCAGCAGCTTATACAGGGAGTCGGAGACCCAGTACTTC
TRBJ1-1	.	TRBV12-3/TRBV12-4	.	CASSPMVGLLGRVNTEAFF	TGTGCCAGCAGCCCCATGGTTGGGCTTTTAGGGCGGGTGAACACTGAAGCTTTCTTT
TRBJ2-3	.	TRBV5-6	.	CASSLVEAGDTQYF	TGTGCCAGCAGCTTGGTCGAAGCCGGAGATACGCAGTATTTT
TRBJ1-5	.	TRBV2	.	CASSEATRGNQPQHF	TGTGCCAGCAGTGAAGCCACTAGGGGCAATCAGCCCCAGCATTTT
TRBJ2-7	few	TRBV5-1	.	CASSLMTGFYEQYF	TGCGCCAGCAGCCTAATGACAGGCTTCTACGAGCAGTACTTC
TRBJ2-7	.	TRBV7-3	TRBD1	CASGPGTGAYEQYF	TGTGCCAGCGGGCCAGGGACAGGGGCCTACGAGCAGTACTTC
TRBJ2-2	.	TRBV4-2	.	CASSQGPPGGAAGELFF	TGTGCCAGCAGCCAAGGCCCCCCTGGGGGCGCCGCCGGGGAGCTGTTTTTT
TRBJ2-5	few	TRBV4-3	.	CASSQTLGGETQYF	TGCGCCAGCAGCCAAACTCTAGGTGGTGAGACCCAGTACTTC
TRBJ1-1	few	TRBV6-2/TRBV6-3	.	CASRWDTYTEAFF	TGTGCCAGCAGATGGGACACTTACACTGAAGCTTTCTTT
TRBJ2-3	.	TRBV6-6	.	CAGSRIRADTQYF	TGTGCCGGTTCGAGGATTCGGGCGGATACGCAGTATTTT
TRBJ2-7	.	TRBV7-6	.	CASSLKKEDGASSYEQYF	TGTGCCAGCAGTCTTAAGAAAGAGGACGGGGCTAGCTCCTACGAGCAGTACTTC
TRBJ1-6	.	TRBV6-5	.	CASSYGDLNSPLHF	TGTGCCAGCAGTTACGGGGATTTGAATTCACCCCTCCACTTT
TRBJ2-7	.	TRBV29-1	TRBD1	CSVGDTGGSSYEQYF	TGCAGCGTTGGGGACACAGGGGGGAGCTCCTACGAGCAGTACTTC
TRBJ2-3	few	TRBV29-1	.	CSVETGGTGTQYF	TGCAGCGTTGAAACAGGAGGCACAGGTACGCAGTATTTT
TRBJ2-1	.	TRBV10-3	.	CAIRPGGSYNEQFF	TGTGCCATCAGACCAGGGGGGTCCTACAATGAGCAGTTCTTC
TRBJ1-1	.	TRBV11-2	TRBD1	CASSSHRGKNTEAFF	TGTGCCAGCAGCTCCCACAGGGGAAAGAACACTGAAGCTTTCTTT
TRBJ2-7	.	TRBV27	.	CASSRTMTYEQYF	TGTGCCAGCAGTCGGACTATGACCTACGAGCAGTACTTC
TRBJ2-7	.	TRBV4-3	TRBD1	CASSQDRDRGPYEQYF	TGCGCCAGCAGCCAAGACCGGGACAGGGGGCCCTACGAGCAGTACTTC
TRBJ2-1	few	TRBV7-8	.	CASSLDGSPNEQFF	TGTGCCAGCAGCTTAGACGGGAGCCCCAATGAGCAGTTCTTC
TRBJ2-7	.	TRBV10-3	.	CAISESRGPYEQYF	TGTGCCATCAGTGAGTCGAGGGGACCCTACGAGCAGTACTTC
TRBJ2-6	.	TRBV18	TRBD2	CASSPERETGANVLTF	TGTGCCAGCTCACCGGAGCGGGAGACTGGGGCCAACGTCCTGACTTTC
TRBJ2-5	few	TRBV7-6	.	CASSLIPGLKETQYF	TGTGCCAGCAGCTTGATCCCCGGACTAAAAGAGACCCAGTACTTC